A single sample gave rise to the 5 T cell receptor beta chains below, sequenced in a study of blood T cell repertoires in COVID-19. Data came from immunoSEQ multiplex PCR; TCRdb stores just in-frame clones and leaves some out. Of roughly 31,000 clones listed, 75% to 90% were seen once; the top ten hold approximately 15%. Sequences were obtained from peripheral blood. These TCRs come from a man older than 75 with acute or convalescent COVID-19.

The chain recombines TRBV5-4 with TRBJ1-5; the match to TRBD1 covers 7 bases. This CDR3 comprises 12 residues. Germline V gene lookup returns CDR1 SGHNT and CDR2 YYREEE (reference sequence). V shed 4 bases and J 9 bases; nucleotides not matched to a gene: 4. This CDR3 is CASSHRGGPQHF. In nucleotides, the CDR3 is TGTGCCAGCAGCCACAGGGGCGGGCCCCAGCATTTT.

The DNA for the CDR3 is TGTGCCAGCAGCCCCGTGTCAAGGGGACTCAATCTTGGAAACACCATATATTTT. Protein product: CASSPVSRGLNLGNTIYF. The rearrangement joins TRBV14 to TRBJ1-3; D is possibly TRBD1 (5 bases). This CDR3 comprises 18 residues. In germline, CDR1 is SGHDN, CDR2 FVKESK. V dropped 4 bases and J dropped 3 bases, with 22 bases sitting between them.

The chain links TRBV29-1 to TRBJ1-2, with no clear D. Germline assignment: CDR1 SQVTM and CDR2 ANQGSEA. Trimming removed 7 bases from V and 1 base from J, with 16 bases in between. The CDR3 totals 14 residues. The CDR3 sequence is CSAGGPAFNYGYTF. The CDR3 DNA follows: TGCAGCGCCGGAGGGCCAGCTTTTAACTATGGCTACACCTTC.

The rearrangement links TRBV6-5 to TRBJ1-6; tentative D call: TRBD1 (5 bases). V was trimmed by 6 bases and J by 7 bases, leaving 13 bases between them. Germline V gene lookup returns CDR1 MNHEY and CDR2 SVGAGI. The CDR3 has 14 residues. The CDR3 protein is CASRPRGRNSPLHF. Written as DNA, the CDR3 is TGTGCCAGCAGACCCCGGGGGAGGAATTCACCCCTCCACTTT.

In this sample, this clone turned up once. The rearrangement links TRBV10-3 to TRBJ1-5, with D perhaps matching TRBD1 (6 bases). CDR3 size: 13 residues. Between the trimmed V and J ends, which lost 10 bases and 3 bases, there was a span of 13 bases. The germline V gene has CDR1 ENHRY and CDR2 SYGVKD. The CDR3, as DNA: TGTGCCACCCACAGGGATAACAATCAGCCCCAGCATTTT. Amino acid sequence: CATHRDNNQPQHF.